This T cell receptor beta chain emerged from a study of cytomegalovirus exposure and HLA in healthy donors (dated by TCRdb to 2016 to 2017). In terms of the full investigation: In an earlier analysis of 550 to 750 of the donors, approximately 300 Gb of sequence data and 100 million or so unique TCR beta sequences from approximately 180 million T cells were reported. An early release that covered fewer than 800 HLA-typed donors contained about 300 gigabases of sequencing data and 80 million or so unique TCR sequences. Of the 398 genotyped donors, approximately 80% fell in the genetic ancestry cluster associated with self-reported Caucasian donors. The aim of the study was to test whether cataloging public T cell receptors could identify signatures of past pathogen exposure. The study profiled the T cell repertoires of around 700 subjects by immunosequencing and related them to cytomegalovirus serostatus. A separate validation cohort of roughly 120 different subjects was used in addition to the 666-subject first cohort. The study combined high-throughput TCR immunosequencing, statistical association of individual TCRs with disease status, and machine learning to predict cytomegalovirus infection status. To study patterns of TCR occurrence, a later analysis re-analyzed previously published TCR beta repertoires from 700 or so donors and added high-resolution HLA genotyping. Rather than using new phenotypic data, the later analysis identified candidate immune exposures from TCR beta sequences and from how often those sequences occurred across donors. An earlier analysis of 587 of the donors used high-throughput TCR beta sequencing to judge whether each TCR beta V gene segment behaved as functional or pseudogenic. Alongside the repertoire data, information on donor age, sex, ethnicity and CMV serostatus was compiled. In a later genetic analysis, genome-wide SNP genotypes for about 60% of the 666 donors were used, and that subset was treated as a discovery cohort. All discovery cohort repertoires had been generated using a single sequencing platform. Class I and class II HLA loci were covered by the typing at four-digit resolution. Typing coverage differed by locus: A, B, C, DRB1 and DQB1 were typed in about 620-640 donors, DQA1 in 522, DPA1 in over 600, and DPB1 in approximately 450. Several DR-DQ haplotypes were treated as single units for association and clustering because of strong linkage in the cohort. On average, around 240,000 unique TCR beta nucleotide sequences were sequenced per donor among 300 to 500 genotyped donors of the cohort, with roughly 18% of those sequences being non-productive.

Points on this clone: No antigen is known for it. No much larger clone is present one base from it, and per-base qualities are unavailable.

The cohort comprised around 690 healthy bone marrow donors. At the time of sampling, all cohort members were nominally healthy, though unrecorded immune exposures were likely present. The donor tested CMV seropositive and was one of the 289 seropositive cohort members. A peripheral blood sample was collected from each donor, and TCR beta sequencing was performed on peripheral blood mononuclear cells. The Qiagen DNeasy Blood Extraction Kit was used to extract genomic DNA from the blood cell samples. The library was produced with the immunoSEQ multiplex PCR assay. For the multiplex PCR, a mixture combining 60 forward primers for TCR Vbeta segments and 13 reverse primers for TCR Jbeta segments was used. The CDR3 region of rearranged TCR beta genes was amplified from genomic DNA by a multiplex PCR assay. The Illumina HiSeq System was used to sequence the amplified TCR beta libraries as 87-base-pair reads. The published analysis was carried out like this. A later analysis counted approximately 84 million unique TCR beta chains across the 650 to 800 repertoires, and roughly 10 million of these chains were shared by at least two donors. Raw reads were error-corrected and collapsed into unique sequences with a nearest-neighbor algorithm that merged closely related sequences to remove PCR and sequencing errors. Alignment of CDR3 sequences to IMGT reference sequences was used to assign V, D and J gene segments. For a sequence to be retained, at least a six-nucleotide match to both a V gene segment and a J gene segment was required. Rearrangements were classified as productive when the CDR3 lacked stop codons and remained in frame with V and J, and all other rearrangements were classified as non-productive. Following IMGT convention, CDR3 was defined as the stretch from the second conserved V-encoded cysteine to the conserved J-encoded phenylalanine. Sequences without an unambiguous match to a single V gene segment were excluded from the earlier analysis of 500 to 700 of the donors. In an earlier analysis of some 590 of the donors, a V segment was called functional when productive rearrangements were above 56.7%, and segregating when the standard deviation between donors exceeded 5%. A statistical classification framework was developed to diagnose cytomegalovirus status using the catalog of TCR beta chain sequences. V and J gene assignment, in a later analysis, came from comparing TCR nucleotide sequences with IMGT/GENE-DB human TR gene sequences. Using the TCRdist pipeline, a later analysis assigned CDR3 sequences along with most-parsimonious VDJ recombination scenarios. A later analysis defined each TCR beta chain by its CDR3 amino acid sequence plus V-gene family, and excluded reads lacking a unique V-gene family. As a way to deal with suspected cross-contamination and a sequencing artifact, a later analysis dropped 500 to 700 nucleotide sequences that were highly shared and had low generation probability. In a later analysis, a clonal expansion index was calculated for each public chain from normalized within-repertoire ranks of inferred template counts. A later analysis computed generation probabilities with a VDJ recombination model fitted to out-of-frame rearrangements, and checked the results against IGoR. A later analysis scored TCR-TCR, TCR-HLA and TCR-CMV co-occurrence with hypergeometric tests, applying a repertoire-size bias correction to TCR pairs. In a later analysis, false discovery rates were estimated by permuting HLA or CMV assignments 20 times. In a later analysis, co-occurring TCRs were grouped using DBSCAN, and TCRdist sequence similarity was added for clustering within HLA-allele-positive subsets. Repertoires with fewer than 30,000 or more than 120,000 public chains, plus five repertoires with anomalous nucleotide sharing, were excluded from co-occurrence clustering. TCRdb carries this immuneACCESS record with in-frame sequences only. Its versions omit some clonotypes, under half of them owing to an unresolved V gene in the studies checked, with the rest unexplained. V, J and clone size reflect that table, while D and trimming were determined from the DNA. The sample includes 150,000 or so clones, with 60% to 80% observed a single time. 0.98% of the sample goes to the ten largest clones.

Results and caveats for the whole study, not just this receptor: A later analysis found that HLA-associated TCR beta chains were more clonally expanded and had lower generation probabilities than equally common non-associated chains. In an earlier analysis of approximately 590 of the donors, most TCR beta V segments were observed in productive rearrangements about 87% or about 30% of the time, broadly matching IMGT annotations. In a later analysis, the rate of TCR association differed among HLA loci, with DRB1 alleles having the most associated TCRs and HLA-C alleles having the fewest. The 87-base-pair reads could not distinguish some IMGT-functional V segments, including TRBV6-2 and TRBV6-3, so those segments were excluded. A group of highly shared sequence variants was considered likely to be a technical artifact of the sequencing pipeline. A later analysis reported that several top co-occurrence clusters appeared linked to parvovirus B19, influenza, CMV and Epstein-Barr virus. Because HLA typing was unavailable for some donors at each locus, only the typed subset was used in association tests. For the cohort, immune exposure information was limited to CMV serostatus. The authors suggested that the approach could potentially be generalized to other disease states and immunological phenotypes. A total of fewer than 200 TCR beta chains were listed by the study as associated with cytomegalovirus. In vitro tests confirmed that a few of the cytomegalovirus-associated TCR beta chains recognize cytomegalovirus antigens. A later analysis found that most CMV-associated TCR beta chains appeared HLA-restricted, with HLA associations seemingly driven largely by CMV exposure. Compared with the approximately 600-donor mean, donors in an Asian-associated ancestry cluster had fewer N-insertions in productive TCRs, according to a later genetic analysis. Specific HLA alleles were associated with 18,000 or so TCR beta sequences at a false discovery rate of 0.05 in a later analysis. While some public TCRs were present in many individuals, most TCR sequences turned up only very rarely across donors. Because counts were too low, some 16 rarely observed V segments, including chromosome 9 orphons, were excluded from the earlier analysis of about 500 of the donors. In both the original and validation cohorts, the classifier was reported to diagnose cytomegalovirus status with high specificity and sensitivity. Sequencing depth was assumed to be roughly uniform across donors in the presence/absence analyses, though that assumption may not hold. A further reported finding was that TCR beta sequences accurately predicted the HLA-A and HLA-B alleles for most subjects in the first cohort. The cohort was sequenced for TCR beta chains only, and without alpha or paired-chain data the features that could be detected were limited. Correlated functional status among segregating V segments might reflect linkage disequilibrium, but an unknown experimental factor could not be ruled out. Strong co-occurrence of HLA alleles, especially DR and DQ, made assigning TCR associations to individual alleles difficult. An association between a missense DCLRE1C variant and V-gene and J-gene trimming of TCR beta chains was found in a later genetic analysis and replicated in an independent cohort.

Counted from cysteine to phenylalanine, this CDR3 has 15 amino acids. The CDR3 DNA has 45 bases and is translated from base 1. V gives up 1 base and J gives up 1 base, and the segment between their germline ends measures 10 bases. Based on the germline V gene, the CDR1 and CDR2 sequences are SGHRS and YFSETQ. This sequence uses TRBV5-1 and TRBJ2-3; the D gene is perhaps TRBD1, from 6 matching bases. Sequencing input: PBMCs. The origin of this receptor is a woman between 50 and 59 years old in good health and CMV-seropositive. At the DNA level, the sequence is TGCGCCAGCAGCTTGATTGCAGGGGGCACAGATACGCAGTATTTT. Its product reads: CASSLIAGGTDTQYF.